This entry lists 21 T cell receptor beta chains sequenced from one sample in a study of cytomegalovirus exposure and HLA in healthy donors. Method: immunoSEQ multiplex PCR; TCRdb's copy keeps in-frame clones and lacks some. The sample contains around 98,000 clones, 87% of which appear only once. Sequencing used PBMCs. The source is a woman in her 30s in good health and CMV-seronegative.

The chain links TRBV6-1 to TRBJ1-1; 7 positions match TRBD1. V lost 4 bases, J lost 3 bases, and 11 bases stayed unmatched. Germline V gives CDR1 MNHNS, CDR2 SASEGT. The CDR3 length is 16 residues. CDR3 residues: CASSVPGGGSYTEAFF. CDR3 sequence (DNA): TGTGCCAGCAGTGTCCCGGGAGGGGGCAGCTACACTGAAGCTTTCTTT.

The chain recombines TRBV27 with TRBJ2-5; 12 bases align to TRBD1. Germline V gene data show CDR1 as MNHEY and CDR2 as SMNVEV (reference sequence). This CDR3 is 16 amino acids long. V dropped 4 bases and J dropped 5; count of bases not matched to a gene: 8. The CDR3 spells CASSSSGTGGRETQYF. The CDR3 nucleotides read TGTGCCAGCAGTTCCTCCGGGACAGGGGGCCGGGAGACCCAGTACTTC.

V is TRBV12-5 and J is TRBJ1-1; D gene ambiguous. The germline V gene encodes CDR1 LGHNT and CDR2 FRNRAP. There are 14 residues in the CDR3. V was shortened by 5 bases and J by 6 bases, with 16 bases between the two germline ends. The CDR3 loop reads CASGAGIGFSEAFF. The CDR3 nucleotides are TGTGCTAGTGGTGCGGGGATAGGGTTTTCTGAAGCTTTCTTT.

This clone came up once. V usage is TRBV9 and J usage is TRBJ2-2, with D unclear. Germline lookup yields CDR1 SGDLS and CDR2 YYNGEE. The V and J ends lost 3 bases and 0 bases respectively, with 3 bases between them. This CDR3 region has 13 residues. In DNA form, the CDR3 reads TGTGCCAGCAGCGCTACGAACACCGGGGAGCTGTTTTTT. Its translation: CASSATNTGELFF.

V usage is TRBV9 and J usage is TRBJ2-5; possible D gene TRBD1, 6 bases. Trimming took 4 bases from V and 5 from J, leaving 21 bases between them. Per germline, CDR1 SGDLS and CDR2 YYNGEE. The CDR3 extends over 16 amino acids. The CDR3 DNA is TGTGCCAGCAGCACCGACATCAGGGGTAATTGGGAGACCCAGTACTTC. Translated, it gives CASSTDIRGNWETQYF.

This rearrangement joins TRBV6-6 to TRBJ2-5; maybe TRBD2 (6 bases). The CDR3 consists of 10 residues. Deletions cut 8 bases from V and 5 bases from J, with 6 bases between. CDR1 is MNHNY and CDR2 is SVGAGI in the germline V gene (reference sequence). The CDR3 DNA sequence: TGTGCCAGCCGGGGGGAGACCCAGTACTTC. This encodes CASRGETQYF.

The chain is built from TRBV13 and TRBJ1-5; 11 positions match TRBD1. With V trimmed by 5 bases and J by 7 bases, 7 bases remained unmatched. CDR3 length: 15 residues. CDR1 and CDR2 (germline): PRHDT, FYEKMQ (reference sequence). The CDR3 DNA follows: TGTGCCAGCAGCGAGGGACAGGGGGAGGGCCAGCCCCAGCATTTT. Translation: CASSEGQGEGQPQHF.

This chain joins TRBV6-6 and TRBJ2-3; TRBD1 aligns across 8 bases. CDR3 length: 13 residues. V lost 8 bases, J lost 1 base, and 2 bases stayed unmatched. The germline CDR1 and CDR2 sequences are MNHNY and SVGAGI (reference sequence). CDR3 sequence: CASVTGGTDTQYF. CDR3 DNA sequence: TGTGCCAGCGTGACAGGGGGCACAGATACGCAGTATTTT.

The V gene is TRBV27, the J gene TRBJ1-3; D unresolved. Germline V gene sequence: CDR1 MNHEY, CDR2 SMNVEV (reference sequence). V dropped 3 bases and J dropped 4 bases, with 7 bases sitting between them. The CDR3 is made up of 13 amino acids. DNA for the CDR3: TGTGCCAGCAGTTTTCCGCAGGGAAACACCATATATTTT. This sequence encodes CASSFPQGNTIYF.

The chain uses TRBV4-3 and TRBJ1-1; no clear D gene. Germline V gene data show CDR1 as LGHNA and CDR2 as YSLEER. The ends were cut back, 0 bases at V and 8 bases at J, with 13 bases in the middle. This CDR3 has 14 amino acids. CDR3 amino acids: CASSQEAREGEAFF. As DNA, the CDR3 is TGCGCCAGCAGCCAAGAAGCCCGTGAGGGAGAAGCTTTCTTT.

This chain links TRBV11-2 with TRBJ1-2, with D possibly TRBD1 on 5 matching bases. This CDR3 comprises 18 residues. Germline V gene lookup returns CDR1 SGHAT and CDR2 FQNNGV. The V gene lost 2 bases and the J gene lost 1 base, with 20 bases spanning the gap. CDR3 protein: CASSLSREQVSINYGYTF. CDR3 nucleotide sequence: TGTGCCAGCAGCTTAAGCAGGGAACAGGTTTCTATTAACTATGGCTACACCTTC. Full variable domain (outside the CDR3, taken from reference TRBV11-2 and TRBJ1-2): EAGVAQSPRYKIIEKRQSVAFWCNPISGHATLYWYQQILGQGPKLLIQFQNNGVVDDSQLPKDRFSAERLKGVDSTLKIQPAKLEDSAVYLCASSLSREQVSINYGYTFGSGTRLTVV.

The rearrangement uses TRBV19 and TRBJ2-7; the match to TRBD1 covers 8 bases. Germline lookup yields CDR1 LNHDA and CDR2 SQIVND (reference sequence). Trimming at V came to 2 bases and at J to 6 bases, leaving 9 bases not matched to a gene. The CDR3 covers 15 residues. The CDR3 protein is CASSISGDRGVEQYF. The CDR3 nucleotides read TGTGCCAGTAGTATATCCGGAGACAGGGGAGTCGAGCAGTACTTC.

The chain carries TRBV7-8 and TRBJ2-3; D not certain. In germline, CDR1 is SGHVS, CDR2 FQNEAQ. The CDR3 is 19 amino acids. V dropped 2 bases and J dropped 0 bases, with 21 bases sitting between them. CDR3 sequence: CASSLRFSYRSISTDTQYF. The CDR3 DNA is TGTGCCAGCAGCTTACGATTTAGTTACAGATCTATTAGCACAGATACGCAGTATTTT.

On this clone: At one of its ends the junction is not consistent with the germline gene, which may arise from a read error. The J gene is TRBJ2-7, the V gene TRBV5-1, with a weak D call TRBD1 (6 bases). The length of the CDR3 is 13 residues. Germline V gives CDR1 SGHRS, CDR2 YFSETQ. The CDR3 protein is CASRTTLTQGLDF. The CDR3 DNA follows: TGCGCCAGCAGGACCACACTTACACAGGGTCTAGACTTC.

The chain combines TRBV19 with TRBJ2-2; D perhaps matches TRBD1 (6 bases). The germline gives CDR1 LNHDA, CDR2 SQIVND (reference sequence). V lost 2 bases to trimming and J lost 1 base, with 8 bases between them. The CDR3 contains 15 residues. This CDR3 reads CASSILGGNTGELFF. CDR3 bases: TGTGCCAGTAGTATATTAGGGGGGAACACCGGGGAGCTGTTTTTT.

This chain connects TRBV6-1 to TRBJ2-7; 9 bases map to TRBD1. CDR1 MNHNS and CDR2 SASEGT come from the germline V gene. The CDR3 is 14 amino acids. V was pared by 6 bases and J by 1 base, with 4 bases of the junction left unmatched. The DNA of the CDR3 is TGTGCCAGCAGCCTAGACAGGGGGTCCTACGAGCAGTACTTC. Protein product: CASSLDRGSYEQYF.

The chain employs TRBV9 and TRBJ1-2; a weak D match, TRBD1 (6 bases). V was cut by 3 bases and J by 4 bases, with 16 bases left in between. This CDR3 has 15 residues. The germline V gene has CDR1 SGDLS and CDR2 YYNGEE. CDR3 protein: CASSGGGVVGYGYTF. In DNA, the CDR3 is TGTGCCAGCAGCGGCGGGGGCGTCGTAGGCTATGGCTACACCTTC.

The J gene is TRBJ2-7, the V gene TRBV5-1; possible D gene TRBD2, 5 bases. The CDR3 contains 14 residues. Looked up from germline, CDR1 is SGHRS and CDR2 is YFSETQ. The V end lost 2 bases, the J end lost 4 bases, and 13 bases lay between the germline ends. The CDR3 region is CASSFGGSQYEQYF. CDR3 in DNA: TGCGCCAGCAGCTTCGGAGGCAGCCAGTACGAGCAGTACTTC. The variable domain in full, with the rest retrieved from reference TRBV5-1 and TRBJ2-7, is KAGVTQTPRYLIKTRGQQVTLSCSPISGHRSVSWYQQTPGQGLQFLFEYFSETQRNKGNFPGRFSGRQFSNSRSEMNVSTLELGDSALYLCASSFGGSQYEQYFGPGTRLTVT.

The V call is TRBV27, the J call TRBJ1-2, with 7 bases lining up with TRBD1. CDR1 is MNHEY, CDR2 SMNVEV, per germline (reference sequence). The CDR3 runs to 13 residues. With V trimmed by 5 bases and J by 5 bases, 5 bases remained unmatched. CDR3 protein: CASSERTGYGYTF. The CDR3 DNA is TGTGCCAGCAGTGAAAGGACAGGATATGGCTACACCTTC.

The genes are TRBV15 and TRBJ2-7, with 8 bases identical to TRBD2. This CDR3 is 15 amino acids long. J gave up 2 bases and V 1 base, and 4 bases lay outside the gene matches. In germline, CDR1 is LNHNV, CDR2 YYDKDF (reference sequence). The CDR3 loop is CATSRGGSGAYEQYF. Written as DNA, the CDR3 is TGTGCCACCAGCAGAGGAGGTAGCGGGGCCTACGAGCAGTACTTC.

V and J are TRBV23-1 and TRBJ1-4; TRBD1 aligns across 7 bases. TRBV23-1 is sorted into the ORF group, with uncertain function. Trimming cost V 6 bases and J 6 bases; bases outside gene matches: 7. CDR3 size: 14 residues. CDR3 sequence: CASSLGQFHEKLFF. The CDR3 DNA follows: TGCGCCAGCAGCCTGGGACAGTTCCATGAAAAACTGTTTTTT.